Below are 14 T cell receptor beta chains sequenced from a single sample in a study of vaccination and CD4 T cells after COVID-19. Sequencing of DNA taken from cultured CD4+ T cells relied on the Oncomine TCR Beta short-read assay. TCRdb reanalysed the PCR reads using MiXCR and keeps one entry per CDR3 protein. This table holds around 8,300 distinct CDR3 sequences, 50% found once. The treatment is: roughly 10-day PBMC culture with coronavirus spike peptide pools or control peptides (ViraFEST assay). These receptors' targets are unknown. The sequenced sample was CD4+ T cells from blood, cultured in vitro. These receptors were taken from a human donor who had recovered from COVID-19.

The chain joins TRBV27 to TRBJ2-7; no firm D call. The germline V gene encodes CDR1 MNHEY and CDR2 SMNVEV (reference sequence). The CDR3 contains 13 residues. V was pared by 5 bases and J by 2 bases, with 10 bases between. CDR3 sequence: CASSNGITYEQYF. As DNA, the CDR3 is TGTGCCAGCAGTAACGGCATAACCTACGAGCAGTACTTC.

V usage is TRBV27 and J usage is TRBJ1-5; 9 nucleotides agree with TRBD1. Looked up from germline, CDR1 is MNHEY and CDR2 is SMNVEV (reference sequence). CDR3 size: 15 residues. The J segment lost 2 bases and the V segment lost 6 bases, leaving 5 bases of the junction unmatched. This CDR3 is CASRGQGNRNQPQHF. The CDR3 region has the DNA TGTGCCAGCAGAGGACAGGGGAATCGCAATCAGCCCCAGCATTTT.

Only a few counts were recorded for this clonotype. The chain has TRBV6-1 and TRBJ2-7, with 10 nucleotides matching TRBD1. Germline trimming cut 3 bases from V and 6 bases from J; bases unmatched to any gene: 2. This CDR3 spans 13 amino acids. Germline CDR1 is MNHNS and CDR2 is SASEGT. CDR3 loop: CASSDRDRGEQYF. The CDR3 DNA reads as TGTGCCAGCAGTGACCGGGACAGGGGCGAGCAGTACTTC.

V gene TRBV6-1 combines with J gene TRBJ1-2, with a weak D call TRBD1 (5 bases). The CDR3 sequence is 14 residues long. Germline CDR1 and CDR2: MNHNS and SASEGT. The ends were cut back, 3 bases at V and 6 bases at J, with 14 bases in the middle. The CDR3 sequence: CASSDGGSIHGYTF. The CDR3 DNA reads TGTGCCAGCAGTGATGGGGGGTCTATCCATGGCTACACCTTC.

J is TRBJ2-5 and V is TRBV29-1; D is possibly TRBD1 (6 bases). V dropped 6 bases and J dropped 2 bases, with 10 bases sitting between them. CDR3 length: 12 residues. CDR1 and CDR2 from the germline V gene are SQVTM and ANQGSEA. CDR3 sequence (DNA): TGCAGCGTAGGGACATCTCAAGAGACCCAGTACTTC. Its translation: CSVGTSQETQYF.

The rearrangement uses TRBV10-3 and TRBJ2-7; 9 positions match TRBD1. Germline assignment: CDR1 ENHRY and CDR2 SYGVKD. The ends lost 7 bases at V and 4 bases at J; junction bases unmatched: 8. The CDR3 has 14 amino acids. The CDR3 coding sequence is TGTGCCATCAAGAAGGGACAGGGTGATTACGAGCAGTACTTC. This translates into CAIKKGQGDYEQYF.

V usage is TRBV7-2 and J usage is TRBJ1-1, with D perhaps TRBD1 (6 bases). The CDR3 runs to 17 residues. Trimming took 5 bases from V and 3 from J, leaving 22 bases between them. Germline CDR1 and CDR2: SGHTA and FQGNSA. The CDR3, as DNA: TGTGCCAGCAGCCGGACAGCGAACAGGATGGGGGACACTGAAGCTTTCTTT. Its translation is CASSRTANRMGDTEAFF.

By sample share, this clonotype is large. This chain links TRBV6-1 with TRBJ1-2; TRBD1 is a possible D gene (6 bases). The germline V gene has CDR1 MNHNS and CDR2 SASEGT. The V end lost 4 bases, the J end lost 4 bases, and 19 bases lay between the germline ends. This CDR3 contains 16 residues. The CDR3 DNA reads TGTGCCAGCAGTGCCCGAGGGGGGGGCGATGTCTATGGCTACACCTTC. Translating it yields CASSARGGGDVYGYTF.

This clonotype came up once. This chain connects TRBV11-3 to TRBJ2-1, with TRBD2 matching over 9 bases. Unmatched junction bases numbered 9, after V lost 1 base and J lost 8 bases. Germline loops: CDR1 SGHNT, CDR2 YENEEA. The CDR3 is 16 residues long. The CDR3 region is CASSLGVSGSFDEQFF. In DNA, the CDR3 is TGTGCCAGCAGCTTAGGGGTTAGCGGGAGTTTCGATGAGCAGTTCTTC. The whole variable domain, filled in from reference TRBV11-3 and TRBJ2-1, reads EAGVVQSPRYKIIEKKQPVAFWCNPISGHNTLYWYLQNLGQGPELLIRYENEEAVDDSQLPKDRFSAERLKGVDSTLKIQPAELGDSAVYLCASSLGVSGSFDEQFFGPGTRLTVL.

Regarding this clonotype: The junction shows a germline mismatch at one end, possibly a read error. The V and J genes are TRBV7-7 and TRBJ2-3; D is unresolved. Germline CDR1 reads SSHAT; CDR2 reads FNYEAQ (reference sequence). This CDR3 comprises 13 residues. CDR3 residues: CASSKLSTDTQYF. The CDR3 nucleotides are TGTGCTAGCAGCAAGTTAAGCACAGATACGCAGTATTTT.

This clonotype was detected only once. J is TRBJ2-3 and V is TRBV7-2; TRBD2 matches 8 bases. Germline CDR1 SGHTA, CDR2 FQGNSA. With V trimmed by 2 bases and J by 4 bases, 11 bases remained unmatched. CDR3 length: 17 amino acids. CDR3 region: CASSLTGGPVLADTQYF. The DNA for the CDR3 is TGTGCCAGCAGCTTAACGGGAGGGCCTGTTTTGGCAGATACGCAGTATTTT.

This rearrangement joins TRBV14 to TRBJ2-7; weak D call: TRBD2 (6 bases). The CDR3 covers 14 residues. Germline assignment: CDR1 SGHDN and CDR2 FVKESK. V dropped 4 bases and J dropped 2 bases, with 12 bases sitting between them. CDR3 bases: TGTGCCAGCAGCCTAACCCGGACTACCTACGAGCAGTACTTC. Protein: CASSLTRTTYEQYF.

This clonotype appeared a few times. The rearrangement uses TRBV2 and TRBJ1-1; D possibly corresponds to TRBD1 (5 bases). The CDR3 covers 17 residues. Germline V gene data show CDR1 as SNHLY and CDR2 as FYNNEI. V was clipped by 3 bases and J by 9 bases, with 26 bases between them. The CDR3 loop is CASSDRPRPGAVSQAFF. The CDR3 nucleotides read TGTGCCAGCAGTGACAGGCCTCGACCCGGGGCGGTCTCTCAAGCTTTCTTT.

CDR3 amino acids: CASSLQVDYGYTF. CDR3 DNA: TGTGCCAGCAGCTTACAGGTTGACTATGGCTACACCTTC. The chain links TRBV7-2 to TRBJ1-2; no reliable D call. V was pared by 2 bases and J by 3 bases, with 7 bases between. The CDR3 length is 13 residues. Germline V gene lookup returns CDR1 SGHTA and CDR2 FQGNSA.